Listed here are 29 T cell receptor beta chains from one sample, sequenced in a study of blood T cells in healthy people across ages. A second PCR, run for about 7 to 11 cycles, used a sample-barcoded 5' primer plus a J-beta primer mix. TCRdb recomputed calls from the 5' RACE reads with MiXCR, one row per CDR3 protein. The sample has about 1.1 million distinct CDR3 sequences, 30% to 40% seen once. Input material: blood. The receptors derive from a young man in good health.

This clonotype turned up a few times. The chain uses TRBV7-2 and TRBJ2-7; no definite D call. V shed 4 bases and J shed 0 bases, with 4 bases lying between them. CDR3 size: 12 residues. Looked up from germline, CDR1 is SGHTA and CDR2 is FQGNSA. CDR3 in amino acids: CASSSISYEQYF. The CDR3 region has the DNA TGTGCCAGCAGCTCGATCTCCTACGAGCAGTACTTC.

This chain connects TRBV29-1 to TRBJ1-1; a possible D gene is TRBD1 (5 bases). Germline V gene data show CDR1 as SQVTM and CDR2 as ANQGSEA. Trimming took off 6 bases at V and 6 bases at J, with 14 bases between the two ends. The CDR3 has 12 amino acids. The CDR3 sequence is CSVVGGNAEAFF. In DNA form, the CDR3 reads TGCAGCGTGGTGGGGGGTAATGCTGAAGCTTTCTTT.

This clonotype was observed a few times. The genes are TRBV9 and TRBJ2-7, with 13 bases that match TRBD2. The CDR3 runs to 17 residues. Germline trimming cut 3 bases from V and 1 base from J; bases unmatched to any gene: 7. CDR1 SGDLS and CDR2 YYNGEE come from the germline V gene. The CDR3 spells CASSEGTSGETSYEQYF. The DNA for the CDR3 is TGTGCCAGCAGCGAGGGGACTAGCGGGGAGACGTCCTACGAGCAGTACTTC.

With regard to this clonotype: One junction end disagrees with the germline gene, perhaps due to a read error. The chain is built from TRBV11-2 and TRBJ1-1; D is uncertain. The CDR3 contains 13 residues. In germline, CDR1 is SGHAT, CDR2 FQNNGV. CDR3 protein: CASTLNTNTEAFF. The CDR3 DNA is TGTGCCAGCACCTTAAATACGAACACTGAAGCTTTCTTT.

About this clonotype: Germline is not matched at one junction end, which may reflect a read error. The gene calls are TRBV12-3 or TRBV12-4 and TRBJ1-2, with D hard to call. The CDR3 loop spans 13 amino acids. CDR3 sequence: CAGSLTSNYGYTF. CDR3 sequence (DNA): TGTGCCGGCAGTTTAACAAGTAACTATGGCTACACCTTC.

The V and J genes are TRBV2 and TRBJ2-3, with 11 bases fitting TRBD2. CDR3 length: 17 amino acids. CDR1 is SNHLY, CDR2 FYNNEI, per germline. The trim removed 6 bases at V and 4 bases at J, leaving 12 bases unmatched. This chain's CDR3 is CASSARTSGFGADTQYF. DNA of the CDR3: TGTGCCAGCAGCGCCAGGACTAGCGGGTTTGGGGCAGATACGCAGTATTTT. Looking up the rest from reference TRBV2 and TRBJ2-3 gives the full variable domain: EPEVTQTPSHQVTQMGQEVILRCVPISNHLYFYWYRQILGQKVEFLVSFYNNEISEKSEIFDDQFSVERPDGSNFTLKIRSTKLEDSAMYFCASSARTSGFGADTQYFGPGTRLTVL.

This clonotype occurred a few times. This rearrangement joins TRBV12-3 or TRBV12-4 to TRBJ1-4; 7 bases are shared with TRBD1. This CDR3 is 14 amino acids long. Germline trimming cut 5 bases from V and 10 bases from J; bases unmatched to any gene: 10. The CDR3 DNA reads as TGTGCCAGCAGTCGAGGGGGCGAGATGGGAAAACTGTTTTTT. This sequence encodes CASSRGGEMGKLFF.

The chain has TRBV20-1 and TRBJ2-3; the D gene is possibly TRBD1 (6 bases). The CDR3 consists of 14 residues. In germline, CDR1 is DFQATT, CDR2 SNEGSKA (reference sequence). Between the trimmed V and J ends, which lost 6 bases and 2 bases, there was a span of 15 bases. CDR3 in DNA: TGCAGTGCCCAGACAGGAGACGCCACAGATACGCAGTATTTT. This encodes CSAQTGDATDTQYF.

There are a few counts of this clonotype. The chain links TRBV6-5 to TRBJ1-2; TRBD1 matches 8 bases. CDR3 size: 15 residues. J lost 4 bases, V lost 4 bases, and 8 bases had no gene match. The germline gives CDR1 MNHEY, CDR2 SVGAGI. The CDR3 DNA is TGTGCCAGCAGTTCCGACAGGGGAACAAGCTATGGCTACACCTTC. This translates into CASSSDRGTSYGYTF.

This clonotype was recorded once. This chain uses TRBV10-3 with TRBJ2-1, with 9 positions matching TRBD1. From germline, CDR1 is ENHRY and CDR2 SYGVKD. V trimming: 4 bases; J trimming: 6 bases; junction bases outside the gene matches: 7. The CDR3 loop spans 15 amino acids. The CDR3 region has the DNA TGTGCCATCAGTGGTGGGGACAGGGTTGGCAATGAGCAGTTCTTC. This encodes CAISGGDRVGNEQFF.

This clonotype was seen a few times. This rearrangement joins TRBV4-1 to TRBJ2-7; 8 nucleotides align to TRBD2. Germline CDR1 reads MGHRA; CDR2 reads YSYEKL. V trimming: 2 bases; J trimming: 4 bases; junction bases outside the gene matches: 7. The CDR3 totals 15 residues. The CDR3 loop is CASSQHGTSFYEQYF. CDR3 bases: TGCGCCAGCAGCCAACACGGGACTAGTTTTTACGAGCAGTACTTC.

This clonotype was detected a few times. The chain couples TRBV12-3 or TRBV12-4 to TRBJ2-3, with D possibly being TRBD1 (6 bases). The CDR3 has 14 amino acids. Trimming removed 5 bases at V and 0 bases at J, with 9 bases between. The CDR3 protein is CASSTGPSTDTQYF. The CDR3 DNA sequence: TGTGCCAGCAGTACAGGGCCGAGCACAGATACGCAGTATTTT.

The chain is built from TRBV27 and TRBJ2-7; D is undetermined. The CDR3 is 15 amino acids. Germline CDR1 reads MNHEY; CDR2 reads SMNVEV (reference sequence). The ends were cut back, 2 bases at V and 2 bases at J, with 13 bases in the middle. CDR3 residues: CASSLSYGGPYEQYF. As DNA, the CDR3 is TGTGCCAGCAGTTTAAGCTACGGCGGCCCCTACGAGCAGTACTTC.

This rearrangement joins TRBV27 to TRBJ1-2, with D possibly matching TRBD1 (5 bases). The CDR3 covers 14 residues. V gave up 6 bases and J gave up 4 bases, with 15 bases separating them. Germline CDR1 MNHEY, CDR2 SMNVEV (reference sequence). CDR3 protein: CASRIPGRAYGYTF. For the CDR3, the DNA is TGTGCCAGCAGGATCCCGGGACGGGCCTATGGCTACACCTTC.

The chain couples TRBV20-1 to TRBJ1-5; D is ambiguous. Germline V gene sequence: CDR1 DFQATT, CDR2 SNEGSKA (reference sequence). Trimming cost V 0 bases and J 0 bases, with 9 bases left between them. The CDR3 sequence is 15 residues long. This chain's CDR3 is CSARDPMDSNQPQHF. Written as DNA, the CDR3 is TGCAGTGCTAGAGATCCCATGGATAGCAATCAGCCCCAGCATTTT.

This clonotype was observed a single time. CDR3 sequence (DNA): TGCGCCAGCAGCCAAGATAATTCGGCAGGGTCCTACAATGAGCAGTTCTTC. Its protein is CASSQDNSAGSYNEQFF. The rearrangement joins TRBV4-1 to TRBJ2-1; perhaps TRBD1 as D (5 bases). This CDR3 contains 17 residues. Per the germline V gene, CDR1 is MGHRA and CDR2 is YSYEKL. The germline V and J ends were trimmed by 0 bases and 1 base, with 13 bases remaining between them.

The J gene is TRBJ2-7, the V gene TRBV5-4; tentatively, D is TRBD1 (5 bases). The J call may not be correct, given that the DNA end is closer to TRBJ2-5. In germline, CDR1 is SGHNT, CDR2 YYREEE (reference sequence). The CDR3 covers 14 residues. Written as DNA, the CDR3 is TGTGCCAGCAGCTTGAAGGGGCCTTGGGAGACCCAGTACTTC. Its protein product is CASSLKGPWETQYF.

The gene calls are TRBV10-3 and TRBJ2-3; 10 nucleotides match TRBD1. The trim removed 2 bases at V and 4 bases at J, leaving 3 bases unmatched. This CDR3 comprises 15 residues. The germline CDR1 and CDR2 sequences are ENHRY and SYGVKD. The CDR3 nucleotides read TGTGCCATCAGTGAGGCCGGGACAGGGGCAGATACGCAGTATTTT. It specifies CAISEAGTGADTQYF.

This rearrangement joins TRBV5-1 to TRBJ1-1; tentative D call: TRBD1 (5 bases). The germline gives CDR1 SGHRS, CDR2 YFSETQ. This CDR3 has 13 residues. V was cut by 4 bases and J by 5 bases, with 12 bases left in between. CDR3 sequence (DNA): TGCGCCAGCAGCGGCATGCAGGGTACTGAAGCTTTCTTT. It specifies CASSGMQGTEAFF.

The count of this clonotype is one. This chain links TRBV20-1 with TRBJ1-1; TRBD1 matches 9 bases. CDR3 length: 16 residues. J gave up 5 bases and V 0 bases, and 10 bases lay outside the gene matches. Germline V gene data show CDR1 as DFQATT and CDR2 as SNEGSKA (reference sequence). CDR3 sequence (DNA): TGCAGTGCTAGAGATCCCTACACAGGGGGCGGAACTGAAGCTTTCTTT. The encoded protein is CSARDPYTGGGTEAFF.

The V call is TRBV20-1, the J call TRBJ2-7; 7 positions match TRBD2. Germline V gene data show CDR1 as DFQATT and CDR2 as SNEGSKA (reference sequence). V gave up 4 bases and J gave up 7 bases; unmatched junction bases: 16. The CDR3 totals 15 residues. This chain's CDR3 is CSATAVGLADSEQYF. The CDR3 DNA sequence: TGCAGTGCTACCGCAGTTGGTCTAGCGGATTCTGAGCAGTACTTC.

Here the CDR3 DNA reads TGTGCCAGCAGCTTGGATGATTTGGCGATCCCAAAATGGAGCTACACCTTC. The encoded protein is CASSLDDLAIPKWSYTF. The chain couples TRBV7-9 to TRBJ1-2, with D uncertain. Between the trimmed V and J ends, which lost 3 bases and 9 bases, there was a span of 26 bases. There are 17 residues in the CDR3. From germline, CDR1 is SEHNR and CDR2 FQNEAQ (reference sequence). The whole variable domain, filled in from reference TRBV7-9 and TRBJ1-2, reads DTGVSQNPRHKITKRGQNVTFRCDPISEHNRLYWYRQTLGQGPEFLTYFQNEAQLEKSRLLSDRFSAERPKGSFSTLEIQRTEQGDSAMYLCASSLDDLAIPKWSYTFGSGTRLTVV.

The chain employs TRBV4-3 and TRBJ2-5, with D unresolved. The CDR3 length is 13 residues. Germline V CDR1 and CDR2: LGHNA, YSLEER. V gave up 0 bases and J gave up 11 bases, with 13 bases separating them. The CDR3 is CASSQEGNNEQYF. CDR3 bases: TGCGCCAGCAGCCAAGAAGGCAATAATGAGCAGTACTTC.

This clonotype was seen repeatedly, ten times or more. Its ends do not fully match the called genes, so a read error is possible. The rearrangement uses TRBV5-1 and TRBJ1-1; D uncertain. The CDR3 extends over 14 amino acids. Germline CDR1 is SGHRS and CDR2 is YFSETQ. CDR3 in amino acids: CASSLARANTEAFF. The CDR3 region has the DNA TGTGCCAGCAGCTTGGCCCGGGCGAACACTGAAGCTTTCTTT.

This clonotype was found a few times. This chain links TRBV7-9 with TRBJ1-4; 9 nucleotides agree with TRBD1. Looked up from germline, CDR1 is SEHNR and CDR2 is FQNEAQ (reference sequence). The CDR3 runs to 15 residues. Trimming cost V 5 bases and J 8 bases; bases outside gene matches: 9. CDR3 sequence (DNA): TGTGCCAGCAGCCCGCTGGGACAGGGCGGCGAAAAACTGTTTTTT. Protein: CASSPLGQGGEKLFF.

The chain employs TRBV13 and TRBJ1-4; 7 bases are shared with TRBD1. This CDR3 spans 15 amino acids. Trimming removed 2 bases from V and 7 bases from J; junction bases left unmatched: 7. Looked up from germline, CDR1 is PRHDT and CDR2 is FYEKMQ (reference sequence). The CDR3 DNA reads as TGTGCCAGCAGCTTACGGCGCAGGGGGGGTGAAAAACTGTTTTTT. Translated, it gives CASSLRRRGGEKLFF. Supplemented by reference TRBV13 and TRBJ1-4, the full variable domain reads AAGVIQSPRHLIKEKRETATLKCYPIPRHDTVYWYQQGPGQDPQFLISFYEKMQSDKGSIPDRFSAQQFSDYHSELNMSSLELGDSALYFCASSLRRRGGEKLFFGSGTQLSVL.

This clonotype was counted between two and nine times. The chain combines TRBV20-1 with TRBJ2-3; D gene ambiguous. V gave up 1 base and J gave up 0 bases, with 8 bases separating them. The germline CDR1 and CDR2 sequences are DFQATT and SNEGSKA (reference sequence). This CDR3 is 14 amino acids long. The CDR3 DNA reads as TGCAGTGCTAGAGGATGGTCCAGCACAGATACGCAGTATTTT. It is translated as CSARGWSSTDTQYF.

In the case of this clonotype: Its ends do not fully match the called genes, so a read error is possible. The chain couples TRBV4-3 to TRBJ1-1; D may be TRBD1 (5 bases). This CDR3 contains 14 residues. CDR1 and CDR2 (germline): LGHNA, YSLEER. The CDR3 sequence: CASTINRSDTEAFF. The CDR3 DNA reads as TGCGCCAGCACTATAAACAGGTCCGACACTGAGGCTTTCTTT.

There are many counts of this clonotype. The rearrangement uses TRBV12-3 or TRBV12-4 and TRBJ1-2; D gene unclear. The CDR3 extends over 15 amino acids. V dropped 7 bases and J dropped 4 bases, with 19 bases sitting between them. The CDR3 DNA sequence: TGTGCCAGCACCTACCCCGGATGGTCGGGCTATGGCTACACCTTC. Translated: CASTYPGWSGYGYTF.